These 20 T cell receptor beta chains came from one sample sequenced in a study of vaccination and CD4 T cells after COVID-19. Stated treatment: roughly 10-day PBMC culture with coronavirus spike peptide pools or control peptides (ViraFEST assay). Their antigen targets remain unknown. The Oncomine TCR Beta short-read assay sequenced DNA from cultured CD4+ T cells. Each CDR3 protein is one row after TCRdb ran MiXCR on the PCR reads. This sample has fewer than 20,000 distinct CDR3 sequences, with approximately 52% found just once. The sample taken for sequencing was CD4+ T cells from blood, cultured in vitro. These receptors were taken from a human donor who had recovered from COVID-19.

The rearrangement joins TRBV20-1 to TRBJ1-5, with D possibly TRBD1 on 6 matching bases. The CDR3 is 14 amino acids. V lost 1 base and J lost 1, with 8 bases in between. From germline, CDR1 is DFQATT and CDR2 SNEGSKA (reference sequence). CDR3 loop: CSARAGASNQPQHF. The CDR3 DNA reads as TGCAGTGCTAGAGCGGGGGCGAGCAATCAGCCCCAGCATTTT.

V usage is TRBV5-4 and J usage is TRBJ1-2, with a tentative D call TRBD1 (6 bases). Between the trimmed V and J ends, which lost 4 bases and 4 bases, there was a span of 17 bases. This CDR3 is built from 15 residues. CDR1 and CDR2 (germline): SGHNT, YYREEE (reference sequence). CDR3 sequence (DNA): TGTGCCAGCAGCCCGGGGTGGGTACAGGGCTATGGCTACACCTTC. Its translation is CASSPGWVQGYGYTF.

This sequence joins TRBV11-2 and TRBJ1-1; D is unclear. CDR1 is SGHAT, CDR2 FQNNGV, per germline. Trimming took off 1 base at V and 4 bases at J, with 7 bases between the two ends. The CDR3 runs to 13 residues. The CDR3 region is CASSLVLLTEAFF. CDR3 nucleotides: TGTGCCAGCAGCTTAGTCTTACTCACTGAAGCTTTCTTT.

CDR3 loop: CSVEVVGLETQYF. The CDR3 DNA reads TGCAGCGTTGAAGTGGTGGGGCTTGAGACCCAGTACTTC. The V and J genes are TRBV29-1 and TRBJ2-5; D may be TRBD1 (5 bases). The germline V gene has CDR1 SQVTM and CDR2 ANQGSEA. The CDR3 has 13 amino acids. Trimming stripped 1 base from V and 5 bases from J, with 11 bases between.

This clonotype was counted between two and nine times. The chain employs TRBV10-2 and TRBJ1-2; tentatively, D is TRBD1 (6 bases). Trimming took 0 bases from V and 2 from J, leaving 7 bases between them. Germline lookup yields CDR1 WSHSY and CDR2 SAAADI. The CDR3 extends over 14 amino acids. The CDR3 here is CASSESGGNYGYTF. The CDR3 nucleotides read TGCGCCAGCAGTGAGTCAGGGGGGAACTATGGCTACACCTTC.

The table lists this clonotype with a few counts. The V call is TRBV6-1, the J call TRBJ2-2; 9 bases are a match to TRBD2. CDR1 and CDR2 from the germline V gene are MNHNS and SASEGT. The trim removed 6 bases at V and 3 bases at J, leaving 8 bases unmatched. The CDR3 runs to 16 residues. The CDR3 sequence is CASRRGLAADTGELFF. In DNA, the CDR3 is TGTGCCAGCAGGAGGGGACTAGCTGCCGACACCGGGGAGCTGTTTTTT.

This clonotype was observed a few times. The chain employs TRBV24-1 and TRBJ1-1, with D tentatively TRBD1 (5 bases). Looked up from germline, CDR1 is KGHDR and CDR2 is SFDVKD. The V and J ends lost 2 bases and 5 bases respectively, with 17 bases between them. The CDR3 consists of 16 residues. CDR3 nucleotides: TGTGCCACCAGTGATTCGGGACGACGCGGGAGGACTGAAGCTTTCTTT. The encoded protein is CATSDSGRRGRTEAFF.

J is TRBJ1-6 and V is TRBV18; a possible D gene is TRBD1 (5 bases). V lost 3 bases and J 9 bases, leaving 12 bases between the germline ends. This CDR3 spans 14 amino acids. Germline CDR1 is KGHSH and CDR2 is LQKENI. Here the CDR3 DNA reads TGTGCCAGCTCACCGTCGCAGGGTCTTTCACCCCTCCACTTT. Protein product: CASSPSQGLSPLHF.

The chain is built from TRBV5-4 and TRBJ1-1, with D perhaps TRBD1 (5 bases). Deletions cut 4 bases from V and 6 bases from J, with 25 bases between. The CDR3 covers 17 residues. Germline V CDR1 and CDR2: SGHNT, YYREEE (reference sequence). The chain's CDR3 is CASSPQGSGGEHSEAFF. The CDR3 DNA sequence: TGTGCCAGCAGCCCTCAGGGAAGTGGCGGGGAGCACTCTGAAGCTTTCTTT. Full variable domain (missing parts from reference TRBV5-4 and TRBJ1-1): ETGVTQSPTHLIKTRGQQVTLRCSSQSGHNTVSWYQQALGQGPQFIFQYYREEENGRGNFPPRFSGLQFPNYSSELNVNALELDDSALYLCASSPQGSGGEHSEAFFGQGTRLTVV.

This chain connects TRBV20-1 to TRBJ2-7; 10 bases fit TRBD2. This CDR3 comprises 15 residues. J lost 2 bases, V lost 0 bases, and 4 bases had no gene match. Germline lookup yields CDR1 DFQATT and CDR2 SNEGSKA (reference sequence). CDR3 nucleotide sequence: TGCAGTGCTAGAGAAGGAAGCGGGGGGGCCTACGAGCAGTACTTC. The encoded protein is CSAREGSGGAYEQYF.

This clonotype was found a few times. The V gene is TRBV20-1, the J gene TRBJ2-7; tentatively, D is TRBD2 (5 bases). Trimming left V 8 bases short and J 7 bases short, with 21 bases between. Germline loops: CDR1 DFQATT, CDR2 SNEGSKA (reference sequence). The CDR3 has 13 amino acids. The CDR3 loop reads CSTDGSVEGEQYF. The CDR3 bases are TGCAGTACCGACGGGTCCGTAGAGGGAGAGCAGTACTTC.

The chain uses TRBV20-1 and TRBJ2-4, with TRBD2 identical over 11 bases. The germline CDR1 and CDR2 sequences are DFQATT and SNEGSKA (reference sequence). V shed 6 bases, J shed 0 bases, and the junction held 4 bases outside the gene matches. CDR3 length: 15 residues. The CDR3 DNA reads TGCAGTGCGATACTAGCGGGGGTAGCCAAAAACATTCAGTACTTC. It encodes CSAILAGVAKNIQYF.

This clonotype was counted a single time. CDR3 sequence reads: CASSPTLPGGAKNIQYF. The CDR3 region has the DNA TGTGCCAGCAGCCCTACCCTGCCGGGGGGAGCCAAAAACATTCAGTACTTC. The rearrangement links TRBV7-8 to TRBJ2-4; the match to TRBD2 covers 7 bases. The CDR3 spans 17 residues. Germline values: CDR1 SGHVS, CDR2 FQNEAQ. V lost 5 bases and J lost 0; bases outside the gene matches: 10. The complete variable domain, with remaining parts taken from reference TRBV7-8 and TRBJ2-4, reads GAGVSQSPRYKVAKRGQDVALRCDPISGHVSLFWYQQALGQGPEFLTYFQNEAQLDKSGLPSDRFFAERPEGSVSTLKIQRTQQEDSAVYLCASSPTLPGGAKNIQYFGAGTRLSVL.

This clonotype was seen more than once but under ten times. V is TRBV20-1 and J is TRBJ1-3; TRBD1 is a possible D gene (6 bases). Germline V gene sequence: CDR1 DFQATT, CDR2 SNEGSKA (reference sequence). The V end lost 1 base, the J end lost 2 bases, and 15 bases lay between the germline ends. The CDR3 totals 16 residues. CDR3 protein: CSARVAQGPTGNTIYF. The CDR3 coding sequence is TGCAGTGCTAGAGTCGCGCAGGGGCCCACTGGAAACACCATATATTTT.

The V call is TRBV28, the J call TRBJ1-2; 8 positions agree with TRBD1. Trimming at V came to 6 bases and at J to 0 bases, leaving 3 bases not matched to a gene. The CDR3 is 14 residues long. Germline V gives CDR1 MDHEN, CDR2 SYDVKM. CDR3 bases: TGTGCCAGCAGGGGGACAGGAGCTAACTATGGCTACACCTTC. Encoded protein: CASRGTGANYGYTF.

This chain links TRBV6-2 or TRBV6-3 with TRBJ2-7, with D perhaps being TRBD1 or TRBD2 (5 bases each). The germline V and J ends were trimmed by 6 bases and 0 bases, with 12 bases remaining between them. This CDR3 has 14 amino acids. CDR1 is MNHEY and CDR2 is SVGEGT in the germline V gene. The CDR3 DNA is TGTGCCAGCAGACGGGACGCCAGCTCCTACGAGCAGTACTTC. Amino acid sequence: CASRRDASSYEQYF.

This clonotype was counted only a few times. The chain joins TRBV6-5 to TRBJ1-3; D remains unclear. This CDR3 contains 16 residues. The V end lost 0 bases, the J end lost 2 bases, and 11 bases lay between the germline ends. Germline loops: CDR1 MNHEY, CDR2 SVGAGI. The CDR3 protein is CASSYSGGSTGNTIYF. In DNA form, the CDR3 reads TGTGCCAGCAGTTACTCGGGTGGCAGTACTGGAAACACCATATATTTT.

The chain recombines TRBV10-3 with TRBJ1-2; a weak D match, TRBD1 (5 bases). V lost 6 bases and J lost 2, with 13 bases in between. The germline CDR1 and CDR2 sequences are ENHRY and SYGVKD. The CDR3 is made up of 14 amino acids. CDR3 in DNA: TGTGCCATCAGACCCGGGGACGGCAACTATGGCTACACCTTC. Protein product: CAIRPGDGNYGYTF.

In nucleotides, the CDR3 is TGTGCCAGCAGTCCTCAGGGGAACACTGAAGCTTTCTTT. Translating gives CASSPQGNTEAFF. The V gene is TRBV6-1, the J gene TRBJ1-1, with D possibly TRBD1 on 5 matching bases. Germline V gene data show CDR1 as MNHNS and CDR2 as SASEGT. The CDR3 consists of 13 residues. Trimming took off 5 bases at V and 1 base at J, with 8 bases between the two ends.

Only a few counts were recorded for this clonotype. The V and J genes are TRBV7-8 and TRBJ2-7; maybe TRBD2 (5 bases). Germline CDR1 reads SGHVS; CDR2 reads FQNEAQ. V was trimmed by 5 bases and J by 6 bases, leaving 17 bases between them. The CDR3 spans 14 residues. The CDR3 bases are TGTGCCAGCAGCAGCCTCTCGGCTAGCTCCGAGCAGTACTTC. Translated: CASSSLSASSEQYF.